The clone carrying this TCR beta chain has only a few counts. The antigen is undetermined. Enrolled ophthalmopathy patients presented with a Clinical Activity Score of at least 3, a NOSPECS grade of at least 4, and disease duration under 3 months. Fresh peripheral blood, around 10 ml of it, supplied the PBMCs. This sample is part of a study of T cells in Graves' hyperthyroidism and ophthalmopathy. Whole-study context: Blood was drawn when the patient was first diagnosed and still untreated.

TCR beta CDR3 regions were amplified from RNA transcripts. The HTBI primer set drove a first-round RT-PCR of the TCR CDR3. One entry per CDR3 protein, called by TCRdb with MiXCR from the multiplex PCR reads. The table includes 640,000 or so distinct CDR3 sequences, about 14% detected once. Study-wide results and caveats: Stable hyperthyroidism and ophthalmopathy were separated using 13 V-J signatures.

The sequence derives from a woman under 30 with Graves' ophthalmopathy. Material for sequencing was blood.

The CDR3 region is CASSQDVVRYF. CDR3 DNA: TGCGCCAGCAGCCAAGACGTCGTCCGGTATTTT. The gene calls are TRBV4-1 and TRBJ2-3; D gene ambiguous. CDR1 and CDR2 (germline): MGHRA, YSYEKL. Trimming left V 0 bases short and J 14 bases short, with 9 bases between. This CDR3 is 11 amino acids long.